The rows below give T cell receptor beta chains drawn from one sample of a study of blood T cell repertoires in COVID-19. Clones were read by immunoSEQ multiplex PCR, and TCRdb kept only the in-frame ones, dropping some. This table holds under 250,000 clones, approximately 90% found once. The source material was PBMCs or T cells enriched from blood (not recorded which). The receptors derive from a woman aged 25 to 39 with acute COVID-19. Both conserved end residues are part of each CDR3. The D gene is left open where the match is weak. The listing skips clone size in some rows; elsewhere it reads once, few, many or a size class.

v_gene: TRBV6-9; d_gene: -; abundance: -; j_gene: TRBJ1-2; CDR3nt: TGTGCCAGCCAGCGGGGCTACACCTTC; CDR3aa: CASQRGYTF
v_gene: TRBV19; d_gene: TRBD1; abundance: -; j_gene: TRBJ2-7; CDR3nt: TGTGCCAGTAGTACCTTACGGACAGGGGAGTTCAACTACGAGCAGTACTTC; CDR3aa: CASSTLRTGEFNYEQYF
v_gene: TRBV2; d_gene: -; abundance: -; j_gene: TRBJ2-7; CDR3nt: TGTGCCAGCAGTGAATATTCAGGGCTTACCTACGAGCAGTACTTC; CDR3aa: CASSEYSGLTYEQYF
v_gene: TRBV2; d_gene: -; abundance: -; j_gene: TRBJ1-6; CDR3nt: TGTGCCAGCAAGCCTATGTTAAATTCACCCCTCCACTTT; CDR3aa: CASKPMLNSPLHF
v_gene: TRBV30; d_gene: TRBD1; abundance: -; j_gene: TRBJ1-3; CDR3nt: TGTGCCTGGAGTGTAGGTTCACAGGGGATTATCGGAAACACCATATATTTT; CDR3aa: CAWSVGSQGIIGNTIYF
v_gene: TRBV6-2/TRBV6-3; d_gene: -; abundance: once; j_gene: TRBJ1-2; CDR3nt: TGTGCCAGCAGCATAACGGGGATATATGGCTACACCTTC; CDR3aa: CASSITGIYGYTF
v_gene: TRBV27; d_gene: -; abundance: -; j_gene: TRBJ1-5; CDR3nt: TGTGCCAGCAGTAAAACGCAGGGTATCGGCAATCAGCCCCAGCATTTT; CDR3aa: CASSKTQGIGNQPQHF
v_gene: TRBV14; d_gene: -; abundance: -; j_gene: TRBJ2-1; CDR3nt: TGTGCCAGCAGCCAGGAAGCCGGCCGGGGTGAGCAGTTCTTC; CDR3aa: CASSQEAGRGEQFF
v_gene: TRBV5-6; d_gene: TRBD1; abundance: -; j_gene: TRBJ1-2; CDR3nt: TGTGCCAGCAACCCTTATCCCGGGACAGGCTATGGCTACACCTTC; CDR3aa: CASNPYPGTGYGYTF
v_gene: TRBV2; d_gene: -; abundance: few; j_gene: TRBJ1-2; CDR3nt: TGTGCCAGCGCTTCTGGGACATTTGATGGCTACACCTTC; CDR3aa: CASASGTFDGYTF
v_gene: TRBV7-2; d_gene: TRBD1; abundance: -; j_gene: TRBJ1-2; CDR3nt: TGTGCCAGCAGCTTAGCTCGGACAGGGGGCGCGTCCGGCTACACCTTC; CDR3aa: CASSLARTGGASGYTF
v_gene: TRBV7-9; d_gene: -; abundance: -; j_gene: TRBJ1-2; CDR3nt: TGTGCCAGCACCCCCCGGGGGATCGCTAACTATGGCTACACCTTC; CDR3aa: CASTPRGIANYGYTF
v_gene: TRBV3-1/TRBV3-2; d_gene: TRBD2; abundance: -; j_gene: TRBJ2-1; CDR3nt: TGTGCCAGCAGCCGACTAGCGGGGGAGAACTACAATGAGCAGTTCTTC; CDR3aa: CASSRLAGENYNEQFF
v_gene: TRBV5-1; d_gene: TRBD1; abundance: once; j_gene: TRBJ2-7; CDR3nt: TGCGCCAGCAGCTTACAGGGGCCAACCTACGAGCAGTACTTC; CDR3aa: CASSLQGPTYEQYF
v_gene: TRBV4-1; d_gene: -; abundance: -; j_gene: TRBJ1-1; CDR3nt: TGCGCCAGCAGGCTCCTAACAGGGAAATTGATGAACACTGAAGCTTTCTTT; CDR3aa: CASRLLTGKLMNTEAFF
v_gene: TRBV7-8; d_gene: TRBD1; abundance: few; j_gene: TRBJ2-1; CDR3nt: TGTGCCAGCAGCTTGGACAGGGGCGGTGAGCAGTTCTTC; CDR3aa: CASSLDRGGEQFF
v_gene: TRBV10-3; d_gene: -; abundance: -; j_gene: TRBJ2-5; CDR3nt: TGTGCCATCAGTTCACAGGGAGAGGGGGAGACCCAGTACTTC; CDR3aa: CAISSQGEGETQYF
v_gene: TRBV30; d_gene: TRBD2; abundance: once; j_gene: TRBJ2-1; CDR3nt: TGTGCCTGGACCATGGGACTAGCGGGGAACAATGAGCAGTTCTTC; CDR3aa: CAWTMGLAGNNEQFF
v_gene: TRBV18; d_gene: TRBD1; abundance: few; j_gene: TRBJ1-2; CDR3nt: TGTGCCAGCTCACCACTAGAGGACAGGAACTATGGCTACACCTTC; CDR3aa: CASSPLEDRNYGYTF
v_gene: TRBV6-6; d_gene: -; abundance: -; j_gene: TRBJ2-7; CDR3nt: TGTGCCAGCAGGGCAGGGGACGGCTACGAGCAGTACTTC; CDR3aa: CASRAGDGYEQYF
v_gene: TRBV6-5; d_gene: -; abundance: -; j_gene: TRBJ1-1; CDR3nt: TGTGCCATCGGACATCCAGACACTGAAGCTTTCTTT; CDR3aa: CAIGHPDTEAFF
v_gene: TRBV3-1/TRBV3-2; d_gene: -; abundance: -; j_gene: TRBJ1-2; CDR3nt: TGTGCCAGCAGCCAAGAGGGAGAAAACTATGGCTACACCTTC; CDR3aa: CASSQEGENYGYTF
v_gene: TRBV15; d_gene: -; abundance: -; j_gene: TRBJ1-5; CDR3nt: TGTGCCACCAGCACCGATACAATCCTCAATCAGCCCCAGCATTTT; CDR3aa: CATSTDTILNQPQHF
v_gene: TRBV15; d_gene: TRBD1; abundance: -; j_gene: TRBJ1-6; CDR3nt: TGTGCCACCAGCAGAGAGAGGACAGGGGGGCAGCATTCACCCCTCCACTTT; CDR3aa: CATSRERTGGQHSPLHF
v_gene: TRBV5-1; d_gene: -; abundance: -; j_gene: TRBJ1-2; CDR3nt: TGCGCCAGCAGCTTGGCCAGGGGTCGGCAGGACTATGGCTACACCTTC; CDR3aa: CASSLARGRQDYGYTF
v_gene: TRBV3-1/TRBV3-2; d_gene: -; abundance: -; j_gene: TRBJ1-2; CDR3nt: TGTGCCAGCAGCCTGTCACAGGCCGACTATGGCTACACCTTC; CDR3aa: CASSLSQADYGYTF
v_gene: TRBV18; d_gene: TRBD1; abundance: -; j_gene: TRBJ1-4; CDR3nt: TGTGCCAGCTCTCCCGGGACAGGCACAACTAATGAAAAACTGTTTTTT; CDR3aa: CASSPGTGTTNEKLFF
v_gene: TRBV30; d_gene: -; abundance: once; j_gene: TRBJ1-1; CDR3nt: TGTGCCTGGAGCGCAGGGGATGAAGCTTTCTTT; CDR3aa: CAWSAGDEAFF
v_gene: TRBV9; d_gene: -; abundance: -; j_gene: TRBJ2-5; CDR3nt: TGTGCCAGCAGCCCGGACTCGGAGACCCAGTACTTC; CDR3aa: CASSPDSETQYF
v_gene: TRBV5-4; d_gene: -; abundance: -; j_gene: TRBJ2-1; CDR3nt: TGTGCCAGCAGCTGTACAGGTGACAATGAGCAGTTCTTC; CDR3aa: CASSCTGDNEQFF
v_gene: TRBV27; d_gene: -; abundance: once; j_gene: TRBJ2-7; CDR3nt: TGTGCCAGCAGTCCTCCAGGCCCACCCCTCAGCGGGTGGTACGAGCAGTACTTC; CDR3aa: CASSPPGPPLSGWYEQYF
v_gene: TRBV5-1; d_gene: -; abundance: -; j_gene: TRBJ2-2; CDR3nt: TGCGCCAGCAGCTTCGGACTCTCGACCGGGGAGCTGTTTTTT; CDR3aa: CASSFGLSTGELFF
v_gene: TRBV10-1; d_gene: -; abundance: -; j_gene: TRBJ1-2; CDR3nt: TGCGCCAGCAGTGCCGCGCCCCAGACAGTGGCCTATGGCTACACCTTC; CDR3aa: CASSAAPQTVAYGYTF
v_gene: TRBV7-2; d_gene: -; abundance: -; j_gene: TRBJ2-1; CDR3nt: TGTGCCAGCAGCCTTGACCGGGGGTCCTACAATGAGCAGTTCTTC; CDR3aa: CASSLDRGSYNEQFF
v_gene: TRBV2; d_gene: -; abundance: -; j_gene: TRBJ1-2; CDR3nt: TGTGCCAGCAGAACTTATTCTAACTATGGCTACACCTTC; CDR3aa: CASRTYSNYGYTF
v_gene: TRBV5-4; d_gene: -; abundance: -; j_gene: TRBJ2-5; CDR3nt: TGTGCCAGCAGCTCCTCCCGATCGAACTTACAAGAGACCCAGTACTTC; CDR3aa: CASSSSRSNLQETQYF
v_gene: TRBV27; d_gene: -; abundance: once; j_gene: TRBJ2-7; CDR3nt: TGTGCCAGCAGTCCGGGGGTTACCCCCCACTACGAGCAGTACTTC; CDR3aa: CASSPGVTPHYEQYF
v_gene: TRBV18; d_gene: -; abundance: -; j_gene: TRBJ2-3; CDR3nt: TGTGCCAGCCTGCCGGGGGACCCACAGGATACGCAGTATTTT; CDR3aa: CASLPGDPQDTQYF
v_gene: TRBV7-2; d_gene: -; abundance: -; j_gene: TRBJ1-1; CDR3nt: TGTGCCAGCACCCCCAGGCAGGGATTGTGGGCTTTCTTT; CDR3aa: CASTPRQGLWAFF
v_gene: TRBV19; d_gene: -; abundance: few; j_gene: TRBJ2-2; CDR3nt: TGTGCCAGTAGTATAGGGAGGGGCGGGGAGCTGTTTTTT; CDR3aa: CASSIGRGGELFF
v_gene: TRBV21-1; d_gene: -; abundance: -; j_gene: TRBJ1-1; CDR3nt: TGTGCCAGCAGCCCAGTCCCGGGACAGGGGGCGAGGACTGAAGCTTTCTTT; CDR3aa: CASSPVPGQGARTEAFF
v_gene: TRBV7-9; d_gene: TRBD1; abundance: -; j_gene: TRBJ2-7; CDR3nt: TGTGCCAGCAGCTTACCCATCGGACAGGGGGCGGTTGAGCAGTACTTC; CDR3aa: CASSLPIGQGAVEQYF